These T cell receptor beta chains were read from a single sample in a study of identical twins. TCRdb ran MiXCR on the 5' RACE reads and lists one entry per CDR3 protein. The table records under 300,000 distinct CDR3 sequences, roughly 13% of them present only once. This same sample was also part of a study on yellow fever vaccine responses in identical twins.

What was sequenced was memory (CD45RO+) T cells sorted from blood. The receptors derive from a woman younger than 35 in good health. The CDR3 runs from the conserved cysteine through the conserved F or W. A D gene is named only where the DNA matches it firmly. Expanded clones get a size class; other rows say once, few or many, or leave the size out.

>many|TRBV4-2|TRBJ2-7|TRBD1
TGTGCCAGCAGCCAAGAGGGACAGACTTCCTACGAGCAGTACTTC
CASSQEGQTSYEQYF
>many|TRBV12-3/TRBV12-4|TRBJ1-3|-
TGTGCCAGCAGTTTTGGGCGAAGCCGGAACTCTGGAAACACCATATATTTT
CASSFGRSRNSGNTIYF
>few|TRBV20-1|TRBJ1-4|-
TGCAGTGCTAACTTAGAAGCAACTAATGAAAAACTGTTTTTT
CSANLEATNEKLFF
>-|TRBV7-9|TRBJ2-3|-
TGTGCCAGCAGCTTTGCAGCGGGTAGCACAGATACGCAGTATTTT
CASSFAAGSTDTQYF
>few|TRBV5-1|TRBJ2-3|-
TGCGCCAGCAGCTTACTACTAGCCCCAGATACGCAGTATTTT
CASSLLLAPDTQYF
>many|TRBV20-1|TRBJ2-7|TRBD1
TGCAGTGCTAGAGTCCGGACAGGGCCCTACGAGCAGTACTTC
CSARVRTGPYEQYF
>few|TRBV9|TRBJ2-1|TRBD2
TGTGCCAGCAGCGTAGAAGCGGGGGGAGGGAATGAGCAGTTCTTC
CASSVEAGGGNEQFF
>-|TRBV7-6|TRBJ2-7|TRBD1
TGTGCCAGCAGCTCACAAAGGACAGGGAGGATAGAGGAGCAGTACTTC
CASSSQRTGRIEEQYF
>few|TRBV25-1|TRBJ2-7|-
TGTGCCAGCAGTGGTCGAGGAGTACAGCCGCACTACGAGCAGTACTTC
CASSGRGVQPHYEQYF
>many|TRBV15|TRBJ2-3|-
TGTGCCACCAGCCCGACCCGGGGTGAGGGACGTTCCATTTGGAGCACAGATACGCAGTATTTT
CATSPTRGEGRSIWSTDTQYF
>many|TRBV20-1|TRBJ2-1|-
TGCAGTGCTAGGAAGCGGAACTCCTACAATGAGCAGTTCTTC
CSARKRNSYNEQFF
>few|TRBV5-1|TRBJ2-5|-
TGCGCCAACCCGGAGGGAGACAGGGGGGGACTAGCATGTTTACACCAAGAGACCCAGTACTTC
CANPEGDRGGLACLHQETQYF
>-|TRBV7-3|TRBJ2-1|TRBD2
TGTGCCAGCAGCTTACCCGGGACTAGCGGGGGAGGGGAGCAGTTCTTC
CASSLPGTSGGGEQFF
>many|TRBV12-3/TRBV12-4|TRBJ1-2|TRBD1
TGTGCCAGCAGCTGGGGGACAGCCTATGGCTACACCTTC
CASSWGTAYGYTF
>few|TRBV19|TRBJ2-1|-
TGTGCCAGTAGTTTGAGGATGGACGGACCCTACAATGAGCAGTTCTTC
CASSLRMDGPYNEQFF
>-|TRBV28|TRBJ2-7|TRBD1
TGTGCCAGCAGTCCCTCGGGACAGGGATTGGGCGAGCAGTACTTC
CASSPSGQGLGEQYF
>-|TRBV28|TRBJ2-7|-
TGTGCCAGCAGTTTTATGAGATTTTACTCCTACGAGCAGTACTTC
CASSFMRFYSYEQYF
>-|TRBV30|TRBJ2-2|TRBD2
TGTGCCTGGATCCCTAGCGGGAGAGGGGAGCTGTTTTTT
CAWIPSGRGELFF
>many|TRBV20-1|TRBJ2-3|-
TGCAGTGCTCCGGGGGACACAGATACGCAGTATTTT
CSAPGDTDTQYF
>few|TRBV7-2|TRBJ1-3|TRBD1
TGTGCCAGCAGCTCGTGGACAGGGACTGGAAACACCATATATTTT
CASSSWTGTGNTIYF
>-|TRBV20-1|TRBJ2-2|TRBD2
TGCAGTGCTAGAGGGGGACTAGCGGGACGGGTCACCGGGGAGCTGTTTTTT
CSARGGLAGRVTGELFF
>-|TRBV20-1|TRBJ2-7|-
TGCAGTGCCCATACCCGGTTCTCCTACGAGCAGTACTTC
CSAHTRFSYEQYF
>few|TRBV7-2|TRBJ1-5|-
TGTGCCAGCAACCCCGGGTACAATCAGCCCCAGCATTTT
CASNPGYNQPQHF
>-|TRBV11-1|TRBJ1-2|-
TGTGCCAGCAGCTCACGCAATCCGGGACAAGGACTCCAGGGATATGGCTACACCTTC
CASSSRNPGQGLQGYGYTF
>-|TRBV20-1|TRBJ2-7|TRBD1
TGCAGTGCGACCGGGACAGGAATATCCTACGAGCAGTACTTC
CSATGTGISYEQYF
>once|TRBV7-8|TRBJ2-7|TRBD2
TGTGCCAGCAGCTTAGGGACTAGCGAATACTACGAGCAGTACTTC
CASSLGTSEYYEQYF
>many|TRBV14|TRBJ1-3|-
TGTGCCAGCAGCCAAGATCAGTCCGGAAACACCATATATTTT
CASSQDQSGNTIYF
>many|TRBV5-1|TRBJ2-7|-
TGCGCCAGCAGCGGACTAGGGTGGTGGGGGGCCGAATTTTCCTACGAGCAGTACTTC
CASSGLGWWGAEFSYEQYF
>few|TRBV27|TRBJ2-3|TRBD2
TGTGCCAGCACCCCAACTAGCGAGTCCCGCACAGATACGCAGTATTTT
CASTPTSESRTDTQYF
>-|TRBV24-1|TRBJ2-5|-
TGTGCCACCAGTGATAATGTGAAGACCCAGTACTTC
CATSDNVKTQYF
>-|TRBV4-2|TRBJ2-1|TRBD2
TGTGCCAGCAGCTCGGGGGGGACTAGCGGGATACTTGATGAGCAGTTCTTC
CASSSGGTSGILDEQFF
>-|TRBV6-2/TRBV6-3|TRBJ2-1|TRBD1
TGTGCCAGCAGCCAGGACAGGGGGCGCCACAATGAGCAGTTCTTC
CASSQDRGRHNEQFF
>-|TRBV6-4|TRBJ2-5|TRBD1
TGTGCCAGCAGTGACTCAACAGGGGGCCAAGAGACCCAGTACTTC
CASSDSTGGQETQYF
>-|TRBV5-1|TRBJ1-1|-
TGCGCCAGCAGCCCGGAAGTGGGGGGCCGGAACACTGAAGCTTTCTTT
CASSPEVGGRNTEAFF
>few|TRBV6-4|TRBJ2-1|-
TGTGCCAGCAGTGACAGGTCGGGACGGTTCTTC
CASSDRSGRFF
>medium-sized|TRBV12-3/TRBV12-4|TRBJ2-5|-
TGCGCCAGCAGCTTGGCAGAGACCCAGTACTTC
CASSLAETQYF
>few|TRBV6-5|TRBJ1-1|TRBD1
TGTGCCAGCAGTTTGACAGGGGATTCTGAAGCTTTCTTT
CASSLTGDSEAFF
>many|TRBV5-1|TRBJ2-5|-
TGCGCCAGCAGCTTGCAGGGGGGGGACCAAGAGACCCAGTACTTC
CASSLQGGDQETQYF
>few|TRBV12-3/TRBV12-4|TRBJ1-6|TRBD1
TGTGCCAGCAGTGCCTGGACAGGGAAGCATTCACCCCTCCACTTT
CASSAWTGKHSPLHF
>-|TRBV4-2|TRBJ2-2|-
TGTGCCAGCAGCCAAGAAAGGATTGGCAGTAACACCGGGGAGCTGTTTTTT
CASSQERIGSNTGELFF
>few|TRBV27|TRBJ2-1|-
TGTGCCAGCCGTAGGGGAGAGACTTACAATGAGCAGTTCTTC
CASRRGETYNEQFF
>many|TRBV5-1|TRBJ2-1|TRBD1
TGCGCCAGCAGCTCAAGACAGGGGGAGGGCAATGAGCAGTTCTTC
CASSSRQGEGNEQFF
>few|TRBV6-5|TRBJ2-1|TRBD1
TGTGCCAGCAGTTACGAGGGACAGGGGAGGAATGAGCAGTTCTTC
CASSYEGQGRNEQFF
>few|TRBV5-6|TRBJ2-2|-
TGTGCCAGCAGCTCTGCTGCGGACACCGGGGAGCTGTTTTTT
CASSSAADTGELFF
>few|TRBV4-3|TRBJ2-7|TRBD1
TGCGCCAGCAGCCAAGACGACAGGGCGGATTACGAGCAGTACTTC
CASSQDDRADYEQYF
>-|TRBV5-1|TRBJ2-3|TRBD1
TGCGCCAGCAGCTTGACAGGGGACGGCACAGATACGCAGTATTTT
CASSLTGDGTDTQYF
>-|TRBV27|TRBJ2-1|-
TGTGCCAGCAGTCCTGACACAGGGCGCTCGTACAATGAGCAGTTCTTC
CASSPDTGRSYNEQFF
>-|TRBV7-8|TRBJ2-2|-
TGTGCCAGCAGCCAAAGGCAGGGGTTGACCACCGGGGAGCTGTTTTTT
CASSQRQGLTTGELFF
>-|TRBV29-1|TRBJ2-3|TRBD2
TGCAGCGTTGAATTCACTAGCGGGAGGTTCAGGTTCACAGATACGCAGTATTTT
CSVEFTSGRFRFTDTQYF
>-|TRBV6-4|TRBJ2-3|TRBD1
TGTGCCAGCAGTGACTCACCGGACAGGGGAACAGATACGCAGTATTTT
CASSDSPDRGTDTQYF
>few|TRBV12-3/TRBV12-4|TRBJ1-1|-
TGTGCCATAACCGGGTCCCTGAACACTGAAGCTTTCTTT
CAITGSLNTEAFF
>many|TRBV12-3/TRBV12-4|TRBJ1-1|-
TGTGCCAGCAGTTTATTAGGTAGGGTCGGTGAGAACACTGAAGCTTTCTTT
CASSLLGRVGENTEAFF
>many|TRBV12-3/TRBV12-4|TRBJ2-1|-
TGTGCCAGCAGAATGGACGAGTACAATGAGCAGTTCTTC
CASRMDEYNEQFF
>-|TRBV5-6|TRBJ2-7|-
TGTGCCAGCAGCTTGGGAGGTGGGGGGTACGAGCAGTACTTC
CASSLGGGGYEQYF
>-|TRBV15|TRBJ2-2|-
TGTGCCACCAGCAGAGTTCCCCGTGCCGGGGAGCTGTTTTTT
CATSRVPRAGELFF